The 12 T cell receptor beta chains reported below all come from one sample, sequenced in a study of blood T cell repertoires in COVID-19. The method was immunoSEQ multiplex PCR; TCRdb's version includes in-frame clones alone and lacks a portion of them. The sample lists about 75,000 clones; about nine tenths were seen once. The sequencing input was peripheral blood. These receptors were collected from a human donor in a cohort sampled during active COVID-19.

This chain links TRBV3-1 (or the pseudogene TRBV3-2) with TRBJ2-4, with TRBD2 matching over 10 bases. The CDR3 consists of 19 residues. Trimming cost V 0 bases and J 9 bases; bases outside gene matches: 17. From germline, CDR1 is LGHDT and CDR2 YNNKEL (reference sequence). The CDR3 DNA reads TGTGCCAGCAGCCAAGATCCACCTGAGAGCGGGAGGGTCTGGGGCATTCAGTACTTC. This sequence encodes CASSQDPPESGRVWGIQYF.

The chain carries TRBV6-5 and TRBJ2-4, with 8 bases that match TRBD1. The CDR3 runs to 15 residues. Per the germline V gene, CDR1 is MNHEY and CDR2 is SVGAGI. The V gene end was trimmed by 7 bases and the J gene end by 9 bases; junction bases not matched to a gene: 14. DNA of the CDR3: TGTGCCAGCACCCCCCGGCCGACAGGGGTGGGCATTCAGTACTTC. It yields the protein CASTPRPTGVGIQYF.

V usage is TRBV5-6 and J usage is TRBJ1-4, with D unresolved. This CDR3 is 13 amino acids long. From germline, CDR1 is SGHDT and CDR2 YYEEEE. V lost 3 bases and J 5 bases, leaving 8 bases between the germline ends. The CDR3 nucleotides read TGTGCCAGCAGCTCCCGGGAGAATGAAAAACTGTTTTTT. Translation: CASSSRENEKLFF.

In DNA form, the CDR3 reads TGTGCCAGCAGCCAAGCGAATGAGCAGTTCTTC. Translated, it gives CASSQANEQFF. The chain uses TRBV3-1 (or the pseudogene TRBV3-2) and TRBJ2-1; D gene unclear. Germline CDR1 reads LGHDT; CDR2 reads YNNKEL (reference sequence). This CDR3 has 11 amino acids. The germline V and J ends were trimmed by 1 base and 7 bases, with 2 bases remaining between them.

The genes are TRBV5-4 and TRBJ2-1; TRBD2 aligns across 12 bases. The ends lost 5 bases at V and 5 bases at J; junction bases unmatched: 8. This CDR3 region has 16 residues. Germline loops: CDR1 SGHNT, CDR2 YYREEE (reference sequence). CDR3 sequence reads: CASRRPSGGADNEQFF. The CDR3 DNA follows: TGTGCCAGCAGAAGACCTAGCGGGGGGGCCGACAATGAGCAGTTCTTC.

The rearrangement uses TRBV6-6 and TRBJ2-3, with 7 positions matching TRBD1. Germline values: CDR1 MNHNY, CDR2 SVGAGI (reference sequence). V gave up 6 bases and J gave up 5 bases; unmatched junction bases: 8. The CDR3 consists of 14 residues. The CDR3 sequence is CASRKTGLEDTQYF. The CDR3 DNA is TGTGCCAGCAGGAAGACAGGGCTTGAAGATACGCAGTATTTT.

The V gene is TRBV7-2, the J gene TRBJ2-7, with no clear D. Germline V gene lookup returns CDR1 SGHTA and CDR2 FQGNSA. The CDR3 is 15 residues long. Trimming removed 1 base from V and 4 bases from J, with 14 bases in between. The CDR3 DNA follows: TGTGCCAGCAGCTTAGTCGGCCAGGCAACTTACGAGCAGTACTTC. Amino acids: CASSLVGQATYEQYF.

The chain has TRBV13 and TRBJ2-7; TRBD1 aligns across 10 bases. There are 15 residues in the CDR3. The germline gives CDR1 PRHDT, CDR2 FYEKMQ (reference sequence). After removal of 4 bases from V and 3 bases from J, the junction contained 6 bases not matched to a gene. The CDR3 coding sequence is TGTGCCAGCAGCTCCCGGGACAGGGGCCTCTACGAGCAGTACTTC. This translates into CASSSRDRGLYEQYF.

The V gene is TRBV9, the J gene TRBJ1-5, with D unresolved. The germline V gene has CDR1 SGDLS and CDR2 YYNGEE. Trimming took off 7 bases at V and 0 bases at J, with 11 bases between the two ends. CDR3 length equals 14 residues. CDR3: CASAATYSNQPQHF. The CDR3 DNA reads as TGTGCCAGCGCGGCGACCTATAGCAATCAGCCCCAGCATTTT.

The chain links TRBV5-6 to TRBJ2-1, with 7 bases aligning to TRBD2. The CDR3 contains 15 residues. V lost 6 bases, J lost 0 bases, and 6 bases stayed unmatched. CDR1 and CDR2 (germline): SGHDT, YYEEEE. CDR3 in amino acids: CASTNSGSSYNEQFF. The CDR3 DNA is TGTGCCAGCACCAATAGCGGGTCCTCCTACAATGAGCAGTTCTTC.

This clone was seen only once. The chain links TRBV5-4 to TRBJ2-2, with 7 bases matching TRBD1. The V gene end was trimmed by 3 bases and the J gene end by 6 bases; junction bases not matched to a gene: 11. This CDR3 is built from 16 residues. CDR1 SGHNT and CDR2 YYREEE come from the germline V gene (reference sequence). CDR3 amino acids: CASSSDGTVSPGELFF. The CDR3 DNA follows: TGTGCCAGCAGCTCGGATGGGACAGTGAGCCCCGGGGAGCTGTTTTTT. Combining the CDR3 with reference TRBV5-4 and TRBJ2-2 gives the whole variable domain ETGVTQSPTHLIKTRGQQVTLRCSSQSGHNTVSWYQQALGQGPQFIFQYYREEENGRGNFPPRFSGLQFPNYSSELNVNALELDDSALYLCASSSDGTVSPGELFFGEGSRLTVL.

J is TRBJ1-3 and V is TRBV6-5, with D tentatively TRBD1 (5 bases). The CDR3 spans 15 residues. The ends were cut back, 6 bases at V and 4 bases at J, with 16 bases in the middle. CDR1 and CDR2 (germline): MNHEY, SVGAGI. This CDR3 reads CASRVGRGIGNTIYF. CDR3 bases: TGTGCCAGCAGAGTGGGGAGGGGAATCGGAAACACCATATATTTT.